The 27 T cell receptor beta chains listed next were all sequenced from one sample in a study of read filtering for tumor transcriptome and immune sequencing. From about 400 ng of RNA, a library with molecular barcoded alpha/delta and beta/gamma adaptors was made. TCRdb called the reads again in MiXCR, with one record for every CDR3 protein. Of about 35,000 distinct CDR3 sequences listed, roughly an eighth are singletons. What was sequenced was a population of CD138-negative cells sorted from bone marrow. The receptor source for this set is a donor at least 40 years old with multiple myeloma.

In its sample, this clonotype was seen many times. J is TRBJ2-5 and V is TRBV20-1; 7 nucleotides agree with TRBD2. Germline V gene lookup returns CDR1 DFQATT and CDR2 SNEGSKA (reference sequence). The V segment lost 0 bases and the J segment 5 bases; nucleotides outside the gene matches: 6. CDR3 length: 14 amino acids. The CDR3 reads CSARDPTSVETQYF. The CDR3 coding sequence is TGCAGTGCTAGAGATCCTACTAGCGTGGAGACCCAGTACTTC.

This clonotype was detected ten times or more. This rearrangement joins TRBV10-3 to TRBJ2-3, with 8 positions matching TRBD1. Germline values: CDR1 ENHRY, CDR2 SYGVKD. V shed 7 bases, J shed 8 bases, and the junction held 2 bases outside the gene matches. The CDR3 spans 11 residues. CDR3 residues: CAITTGATQYF. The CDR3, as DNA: TGTGCCATCACGACAGGGGCTACGCAGTATTTT.

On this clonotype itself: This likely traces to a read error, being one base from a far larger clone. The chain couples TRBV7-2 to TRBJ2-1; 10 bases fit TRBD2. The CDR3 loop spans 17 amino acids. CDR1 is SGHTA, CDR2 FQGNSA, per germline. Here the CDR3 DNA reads TGTGCCAACAGCTTCCCGGGACTAGCGCTTTCCTACAATGAGCAGTTCTTC. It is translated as CANSFPGLALSYNEQFF.

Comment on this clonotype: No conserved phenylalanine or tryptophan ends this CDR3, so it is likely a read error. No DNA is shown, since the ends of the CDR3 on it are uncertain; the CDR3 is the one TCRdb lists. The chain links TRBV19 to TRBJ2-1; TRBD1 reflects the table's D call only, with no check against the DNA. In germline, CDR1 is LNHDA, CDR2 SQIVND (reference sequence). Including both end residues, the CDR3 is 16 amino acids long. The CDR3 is CASSIGRGRGQDEQLY.

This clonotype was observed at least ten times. The CDR3 here is CASSPSRDMDQPQHF. Here the CDR3 DNA reads TGTGCCAGCAGCCCCAGCAGGGATATGGATCAGCCCCAGCATTTT. The rearrangement uses TRBV3-1 and TRBJ1-5; TRBD1 is a possible D gene (5 bases). From germline, CDR1 is LGHDT and CDR2 YNNKEL (reference sequence). Trimming removed 4 bases at V and 5 bases at J, with 15 bases between. This CDR3 has 15 residues.

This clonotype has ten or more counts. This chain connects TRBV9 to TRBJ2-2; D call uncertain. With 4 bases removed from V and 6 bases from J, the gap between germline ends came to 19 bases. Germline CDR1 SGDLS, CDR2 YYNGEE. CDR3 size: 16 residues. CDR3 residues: CASSPSLKRSAGELFF. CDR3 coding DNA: TGTGCCAGCAGCCCCTCCCTAAAGAGGAGTGCCGGGGAGCTGTTTTTT.

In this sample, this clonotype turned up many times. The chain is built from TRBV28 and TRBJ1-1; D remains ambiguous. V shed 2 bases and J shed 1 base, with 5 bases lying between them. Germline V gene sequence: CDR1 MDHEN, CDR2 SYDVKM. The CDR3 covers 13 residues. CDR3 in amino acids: CASSLSANTEAFF. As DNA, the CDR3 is TGTGCCAGCAGTTTAAGCGCGAACACTGAAGCTTTCTTT. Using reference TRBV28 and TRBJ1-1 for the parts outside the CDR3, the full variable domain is DVKVTQSSRYLVKRTGEKVFLECVQDMDHENMFWYRQDPGLGLRLIYFSYDVKMKEKGDIPEGYSVSREKKERFSLILESASTNQTSMYLCASSLSANTEAFFGQGTRLTVV.

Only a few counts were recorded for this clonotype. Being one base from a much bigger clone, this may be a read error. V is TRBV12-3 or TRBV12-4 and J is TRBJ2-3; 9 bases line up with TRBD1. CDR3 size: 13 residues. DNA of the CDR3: TGTGCCAGCGCCGGGACAGGGCTTCATACGCGGTATTTT. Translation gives CASAGTGLHTRYF.

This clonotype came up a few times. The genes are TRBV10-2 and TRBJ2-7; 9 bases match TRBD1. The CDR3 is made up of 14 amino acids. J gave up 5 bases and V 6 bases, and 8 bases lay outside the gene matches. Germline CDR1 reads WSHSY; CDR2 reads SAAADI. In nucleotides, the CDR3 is TGCGCCAGCAGAGGGACAGGGATCGGGAACGAGCAGTACTTC. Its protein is CASRGTGIGNEQYF.

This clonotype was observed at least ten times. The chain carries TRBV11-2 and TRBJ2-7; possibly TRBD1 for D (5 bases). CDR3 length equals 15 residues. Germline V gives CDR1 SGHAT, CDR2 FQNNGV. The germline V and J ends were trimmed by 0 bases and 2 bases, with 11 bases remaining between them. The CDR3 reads CASSLEGAVPYEQYF. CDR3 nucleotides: TGTGCCAGCAGCTTAGAAGGGGCTGTCCCCTACGAGCAGTACTTC.

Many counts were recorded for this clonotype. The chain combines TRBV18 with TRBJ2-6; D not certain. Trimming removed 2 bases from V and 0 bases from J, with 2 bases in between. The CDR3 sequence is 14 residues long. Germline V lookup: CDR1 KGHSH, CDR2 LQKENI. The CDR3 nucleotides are TGTGCCAGCTCACCAGGCTCTGGGGCCAACGTCCTGACTTTC. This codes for CASSPGSGANVLTF.

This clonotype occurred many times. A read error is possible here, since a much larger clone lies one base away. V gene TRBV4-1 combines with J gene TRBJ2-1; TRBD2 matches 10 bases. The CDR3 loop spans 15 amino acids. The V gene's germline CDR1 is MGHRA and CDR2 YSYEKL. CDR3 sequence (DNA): TGCGCCAGCAGACAGACTAGCGGGTCTTACAATGGGCAGTTCTTC. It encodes CASRQTSGSYNGQFF.

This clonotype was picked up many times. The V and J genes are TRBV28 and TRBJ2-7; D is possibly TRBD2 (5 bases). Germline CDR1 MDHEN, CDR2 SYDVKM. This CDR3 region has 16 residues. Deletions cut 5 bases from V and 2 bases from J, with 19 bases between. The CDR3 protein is CASSGPGSAAPYEQYF. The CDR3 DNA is TGTGCCAGCAGTGGGCCCGGGTCAGCGGCTCCCTACGAGCAGTACTTC.

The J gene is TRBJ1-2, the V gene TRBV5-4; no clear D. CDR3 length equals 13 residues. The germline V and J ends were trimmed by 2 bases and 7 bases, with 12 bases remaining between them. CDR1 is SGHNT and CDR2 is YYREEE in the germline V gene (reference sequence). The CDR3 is CASSFRSGCGYTF. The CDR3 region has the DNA TGTGCCAGCAGCTTCCGCTCAGGATGTGGCTACACCTTC.

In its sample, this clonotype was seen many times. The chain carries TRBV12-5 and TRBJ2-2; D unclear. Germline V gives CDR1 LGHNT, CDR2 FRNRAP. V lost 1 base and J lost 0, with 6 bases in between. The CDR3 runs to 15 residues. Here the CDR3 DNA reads TGTGCTAGTGGTTTGGGGCATGCGAACACCGGGGAGCTGTTTTTT. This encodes CASGLGHANTGELFF.

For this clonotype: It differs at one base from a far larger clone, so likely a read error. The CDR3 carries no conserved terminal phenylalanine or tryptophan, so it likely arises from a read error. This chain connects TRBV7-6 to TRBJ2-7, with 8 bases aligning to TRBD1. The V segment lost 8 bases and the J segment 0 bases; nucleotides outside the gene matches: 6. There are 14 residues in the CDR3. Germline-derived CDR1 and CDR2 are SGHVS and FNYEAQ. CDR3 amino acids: CASSPTGGSYEQYL. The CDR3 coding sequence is TGTGCCAGCTCCCCCACAGGGGGCTCCTACGAGCAGTACCTC.

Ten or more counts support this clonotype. CDR3 nucleotides: TGTGCCAGCAGGCGGGAGAACACCGGGGAGCTGTTTTTT. This sequence encodes CASRRENTGELFF. The J gene is TRBJ2-2, the V gene TRBV3-1; D is perhaps TRBD2 (6 bases). Trimming pared 6 bases from V and 1 base from J, leaving 6 bases between. The V gene's germline CDR1 is LGHDT and CDR2 YNNKEL (reference sequence). This CDR3 is 13 amino acids long.

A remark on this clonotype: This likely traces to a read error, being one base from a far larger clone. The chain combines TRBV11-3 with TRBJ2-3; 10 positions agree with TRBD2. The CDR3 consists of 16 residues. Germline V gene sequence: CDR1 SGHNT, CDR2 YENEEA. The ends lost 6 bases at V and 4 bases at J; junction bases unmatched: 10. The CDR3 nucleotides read TGTGCCAGCAGTAAATTTACCGGGACTAGCGCAGATACGCAGTATTTT. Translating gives CASSKFTGTSADTQYF.

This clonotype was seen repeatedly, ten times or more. The CDR3 DNA sequence: TGCGCCAGCAGCTTGCATGGGCCGCTGAACACTGAAGCTTTCTTT. It translates to CASSLHGPLNTEAFF. The J gene is TRBJ1-1, the V gene TRBV5-1; D is uncertain. Germline CDR1 is SGHRS and CDR2 is YFSETQ. Trimming removed 1 base at V and 0 bases at J, with 10 bases between. CDR3 length: 15 amino acids. Drawing the rest from reference TRBV5-1 and TRBJ1-1, the complete variable domain is KAGVTQTPRYLIKTRGQQVTLSCSPISGHRSVSWYQQTPGQGLQFLFEYFSETQRNKGNFPGRFSGRQFSNSRSEMNVSTLELGDSALYLCASSLHGPLNTEAFFGQGTRLTVV.

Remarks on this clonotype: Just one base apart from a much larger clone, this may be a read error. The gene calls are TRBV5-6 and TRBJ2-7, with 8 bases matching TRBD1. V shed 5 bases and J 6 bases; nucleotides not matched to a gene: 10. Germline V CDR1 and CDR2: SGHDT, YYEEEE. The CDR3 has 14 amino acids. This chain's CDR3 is CASRTAGGRAEQYF. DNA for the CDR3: TGTGCCAGCAGAACTGCAGGGGGCCGGGCCGAGCAGTACTTC.

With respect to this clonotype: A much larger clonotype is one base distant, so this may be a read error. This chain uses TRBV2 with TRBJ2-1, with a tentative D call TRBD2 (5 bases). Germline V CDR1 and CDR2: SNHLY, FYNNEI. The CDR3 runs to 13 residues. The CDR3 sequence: CASTGNRQETQHF. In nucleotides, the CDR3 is TGTGCCAGCACGGGGAATAGACAAGAGACCCAGCACTTC.

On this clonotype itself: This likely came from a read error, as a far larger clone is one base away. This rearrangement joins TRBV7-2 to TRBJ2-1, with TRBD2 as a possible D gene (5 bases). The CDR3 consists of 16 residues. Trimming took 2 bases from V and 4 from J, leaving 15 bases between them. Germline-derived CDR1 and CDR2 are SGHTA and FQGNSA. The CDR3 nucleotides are TGTGCCAGCAGCTTAAGGCGGGCTAGTGAATACAATGAGCAGTTCTTC. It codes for CASSLRRASEYNEQFF. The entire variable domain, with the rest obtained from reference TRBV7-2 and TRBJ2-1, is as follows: GAGVSQSPSNKVTEKGKDVELRCDPISGHTALYWYRQSLGQGLEFLIYFQGNSAPDKSGLPSDRFSAERTGGSVSTLTIQRTQQEDSAVYLCASSLRRASEYNEQFFGPGTRLTVL.

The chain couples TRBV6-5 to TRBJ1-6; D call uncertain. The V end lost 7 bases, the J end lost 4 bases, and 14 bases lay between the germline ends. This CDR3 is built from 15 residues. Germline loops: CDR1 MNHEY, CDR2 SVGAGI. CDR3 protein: CASTKTQTYNSPLHF. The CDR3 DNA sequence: TGTGCCAGCACCAAAACCCAGACTTATAATTCACCCCTCCACTTT.

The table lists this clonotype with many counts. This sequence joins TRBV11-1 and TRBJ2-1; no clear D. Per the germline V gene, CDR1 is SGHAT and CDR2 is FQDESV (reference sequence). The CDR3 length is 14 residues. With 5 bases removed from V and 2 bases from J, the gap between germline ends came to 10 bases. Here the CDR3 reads CASSLDYPYNEQFF. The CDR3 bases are TGTGCCAGCAGCCTCGATTACCCCTACAATGAGCAGTTCTTC.

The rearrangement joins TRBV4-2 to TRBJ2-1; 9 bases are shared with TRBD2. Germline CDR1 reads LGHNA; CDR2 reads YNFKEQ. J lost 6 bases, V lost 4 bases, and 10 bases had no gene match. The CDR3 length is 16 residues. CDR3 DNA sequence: TGTGCCAGCAGCCCATCGGCTAGCGGGACACGCAATGAGCAGTTCTTC. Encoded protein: CASSPSASGTRNEQFF.

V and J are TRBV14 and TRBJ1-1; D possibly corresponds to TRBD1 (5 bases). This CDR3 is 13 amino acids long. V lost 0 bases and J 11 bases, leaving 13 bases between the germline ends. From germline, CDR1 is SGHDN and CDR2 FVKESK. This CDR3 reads CASSQDRTGGAFF. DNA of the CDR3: TGTGCCAGCAGCCAAGATCGCACGGGGGGGGCTTTCTTT.

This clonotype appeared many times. The CDR3 coding sequence is TGTGCCAGCAGCCCGACAGTAACCTCCTACAATGAGCAGTTCTTC. Translating it yields CASSPTVTSYNEQFF. This sequence joins TRBV7-3 and TRBJ2-1; tentatively, D is TRBD1 (5 bases). V dropped 5 bases and J dropped 0 bases, with 11 bases sitting between them. Germline CDR1 is SGHTA and CDR2 is FQGTGA. The CDR3 is 15 amino acids.